This T cell receptor (beta chain) came from a study of T-cell memory formation after mild COVID-19. Study background: The two donors had largely donor-specific TCR clusters.

Note on this clonotype: The antigen remains undetermined.

Study-level findings and limits: For second-wave clones that peaked at day 37, SARS-CoV-2 specificity went unverified. CD4+ contracting clones lay mainly in CM and EM, CD8+ ones in EMRA. There were some responding clones in pre-infection memory, which suggested that cross-reactive memory had joined.

CDR3 length: 16 amino acids. Per the germline V gene, CDR1 is KGHDR and CDR2 is SFDVKD. J was trimmed by 5 bases and V by 1 base; bases with no gene match: 9. TCRdb reprocessed the 5' RACE reads via MiXCR and lists one record per CDR3 protein. The sample contains some 130,000 distinct CDR3 sequences, approximately 15% of which appear only once. This receptor was taken from a man between 18 and 35 years old who had mild COVID-19 (a few samples of this study predate the infection). Cell type and time point are not known. Input material: PBMCs or a T cell subset sorted from them (not recorded which). V is TRBV24-1 and J is TRBJ2-5, with 7 positions matching TRBD2. CDR3 in DNA: TGTGCCACCAGTGATTTTACTAGCGCCCAACCGGAGACCCAGTACTTC. It encodes CATSDFTSAQPETQYF.